The rows below give T cell receptor beta chains drawn from one sample of a study of shared clonotypes between healthy human individuals. The protocol was immunoSEQ multiplex PCR, while the TCRdb copy is restricted to in-frame clones and leaves out a portion. The data contain roughly 660,000 clones, less than 95% of them seen just once; the ten biggest clones take up 34%. What was sequenced was memory CD8+ T cells from PBMCs. The receptors derive from a man aged 18 to 30 in good health. Some clones in this sample may be carry-over from other donors' samples. CDR3s include the opening cysteine and the closing phenylalanine or tryptophan. Clone size appears in some rows only: once, few, many, or a class for an expanded clone.

cdr3_aa j_call cdr3_length clone_size v_call
CASSLGLAGGVGSYNEQFF TRBJ2-1 19 once TRBV7-9
CASSPLGLAGDEQYF TRBJ2-7 15 few TRBV27
CASSVKSTITKSGQRPDF TRBJ2-6 18 once TRBV19
CASTPWGGNDNEQFF TRBJ2-1 15 - TRBV6-1
CASSLAGGTQRGSTQYF TRBJ2-3 17 - TRBV11-2
CASSYTGTGTYEQYF TRBJ2-7 15 - TRBV4-3
CASSFLQGRNTGELFF TRBJ2-2 16 - TRBV7-9
CASSTGGEGFTEAFF TRBJ1-1 15 - TRBV7-9
CASRPSTRQGNQPQHF TRBJ1-5 16 - TRBV4-1
CASSLRTGLNTEELFF TRBJ2-2 16 - TRBV7-9
CASSQEGTLNTEAFF TRBJ1-1 15 once TRBV4-3
CASSDSYDNYNEQFF TRBJ2-1 15 once TRBV6-4
CASRLTASSYEQYF TRBJ2-7 14 many TRBV5-1
CASSVGPGSYEQYF TRBJ2-7 14 few TRBV9
CASSQETGVWGKLFF TRBJ1-4 15 - TRBV4-1
CASSRTDREYNEQFF TRBJ2-1 15 - TRBV7-9
CASSLRTGPWETQYF TRBJ2-5 15 once TRBV28
CASTLGQGVPDTQYF TRBJ2-3 15 - TRBV9
CASSLIRRMNTEAFF TRBJ1-1 15 once TRBV7-3
CASSMYVSSYEQYF TRBJ2-7 14 - TRBV19
CAWIVVNEQFF TRBJ2-1 11 - TRBV30
CASSFSGSYEQYF TRBJ2-7 13 - TRBV28
CASSLSGFYEQYF TRBJ2-7 13 - TRBV27
CAWSSNRAPGTYSGSQPQHF TRBJ1-5 20 - TRBV30